A single sample is the source of the 30 T cell receptor beta chains below, sequenced in a study of blood T cell repertoires in COVID-19. Measured with immunoSEQ multiplex PCR; TCRdb has only the in-frame clones, and not every one. The repertoire consists of 140,000 to 150,000 clones, with around 87% occurring once and the leading ten covering less than 45%. Source material: peripheral blood. The receptors were gathered from a man aged 50 or older who had recovered from COVID-19.

The CDR3 loop is CASSESGWSGQPQHF. DNA of the CDR3: TGTGCCAGCAGTGAATCCGGATGGTCGGGACAGCCCCAGCATTTT. The rearrangement joins TRBV6-1 to TRBJ1-5; D remains ambiguous. This CDR3 spans 15 amino acids. The V end was cut by 2 bases, the J end by 7 bases, with 15 bases between. From germline, CDR1 is MNHNS and CDR2 SASEGT.

The J gene is TRBJ1-1, the V gene TRBV30; D is unclear. V was cut by 3 bases and J by 2 bases, with 4 bases left in between. The CDR3 sequence is 11 residues long. CDR1 is GTSNPN, CDR2 SVGIG, per germline (reference sequence). The CDR3 bases are TGTGCCTGGAGAGCAAACACTGAAGCTTTCTTT. Translating it yields CAWRANTEAFF.

On this clone: Other DNA sequences in the same sample also yield this CDR3. CDR3 in DNA: TGTGCCAGCAGCGCGACAGGGGGCTCTGGAAACACCATATATTTT. This translates into CASSATGGSGNTIYF. The chain links TRBV9 to TRBJ1-3; 9 bases align to TRBD1. This CDR3 contains 15 residues. Germline-derived CDR1 and CDR2 are SGDLS and YYNGEE. J gave up 0 bases and V 3 bases, and 1 base lay outside the gene matches.

The chain employs TRBV3-1 (or the pseudogene TRBV3-2) and TRBJ1-2, with TRBD1 identical over 7 bases. The CDR3 spans 13 residues. V shed 6 bases, J shed 7 bases, and the junction held 8 bases outside the gene matches. Germline assignment: CDR1 LGHDT and CDR2 YNNKEL (reference sequence). CDR3 nucleotides: TGTGCCAGCAGAACCGGGACAGAGGGTGGCTACACCTTC. Translation gives CASRTGTEGGYTF.

The CDR3 DNA follows: TGTGCCAGAAGCTCGGGAGACCCGAATCCGGATAAGAACTATGGCTACACCTTC. Encoded protein: CARSSGDPNPDKNYGYTF. The chain links TRBV5-3 to TRBJ1-2; the D is unclear. TRBV5-3 is an open reading frame whose function is uncertain. Trimming cost V 3 bases and J 2 bases, with 23 bases left between them. The CDR3 length is 18 residues.

The chain employs TRBV5-8 and TRBJ1-5; D is unresolved. The CDR3 loop spans 14 amino acids. Germline V CDR1 and CDR2: SGHTS, YDEGEE. V gave up 0 bases and J gave up 7 bases, with 11 bases separating them. The CDR3 DNA reads TGTGCCAGCAGCTTGGTGGAGTTAGGCCAGCCCCAGCATTTT. It codes for CASSLVELGQPQHF.

The chain employs TRBV6-5 and TRBJ2-3, with 8 bases that match TRBD1. With V trimmed by 4 bases and J by 2 bases, 2 bases remained unmatched. CDR1 and CDR2 (germline): MNHEY, SVGAGI. The CDR3 extends over 14 amino acids. The CDR3 here is CASSWDRTTDTQYF. The CDR3 region has the DNA TGTGCCAGCAGTTGGGACAGGACCACAGATACGCAGTATTTT.

Here the CDR3 reads CASSLQVDRTGELFF. The CDR3, as DNA: TGCGCCAGCAGCTTACAGGTCGATCGAACCGGGGAGCTGTTTTTT. V gene TRBV5-1 combines with J gene TRBJ2-2; D might be TRBD1 (5 bases). This CDR3 comprises 15 residues. V lost 2 bases and J lost 5, with 13 bases in between. CDR1 is SGHRS, CDR2 YFSETQ, per germline. Filled out from reference TRBV5-1 and TRBJ2-2, the complete variable domain reads KAGVTQTPRYLIKTRGQQVTLSCSPISGHRSVSWYQQTPGQGLQFLFEYFSETQRNKGNFPGRFSGRQFSNSRSEMNVSTLELGDSALYLCASSLQVDRTGELFFGEGSRLTVL.

This sequence joins TRBV5-6 and TRBJ1-2, with D possibly matching TRBD1 (5 bases). V lost 4 bases, J lost 3 bases, and 10 bases lay in between. CDR1 and CDR2 from the germline V gene are SGHDT and YYEEEE. The CDR3 has 13 amino acids. The CDR3 nucleotides are TGTGCCAGCAGCCCAGGGCCGGACTATGGCTACACCTTC. This translates into CASSPGPDYGYTF.

The genes are TRBV6-1 and TRBJ1-5; TRBD1 aligns across 10 bases. V lost 2 bases to trimming and J lost 4 bases; unmatched junction nucleotides: 2. This CDR3 has 15 residues. Germline CDR1 reads MNHNS; CDR2 reads SASEGT. The CDR3 sequence is CASSEMGQGNQPQHF. CDR3 bases: TGTGCCAGCAGTGAAATGGGACAGGGGAATCAGCCCCAGCATTTT.

This clone came up once. The chain is built from TRBV18 and TRBJ1-5, with TRBD1 matching 7 bases. Looked up from germline, CDR1 is KGHSH and CDR2 is LQKENI. The V segment lost 4 bases and the J segment 5 bases; nucleotides outside the gene matches: 5. The CDR3 loop spans 14 amino acids. This chain's CDR3 is CASSRGGKDQPQHF. The DNA for the CDR3 is TGTGCCAGCTCACGAGGGGGCAAAGATCAGCCCCAGCATTTT.

This clone was recorded once. The rearrangement uses TRBV4-1 and TRBJ2-1; maybe TRBD1 (6 bases). CDR1 and CDR2 (germline): MGHRA, YSYEKL. The CDR3 is 16 residues long. V was cut by 0 bases and J by 1 base, with 10 bases left in between. CDR3 sequence: CASSQDAQGSYNEQFF. For the CDR3, the DNA is TGCGCCAGCAGCCAAGATGCCCAGGGGTCCTACAATGAGCAGTTCTTC.

This chain joins TRBV9 and TRBJ2-2; 10 nucleotides align to TRBD2. Trimming at V came to 3 bases and at J to 7 bases, leaving 15 bases not matched to a gene. CDR1 and CDR2 (germline): SGDLS, YYNGEE. This CDR3 region has 18 residues. The CDR3 here is CASSDINLSGGYHGELFF. CDR3 DNA sequence: TGTGCCAGCAGCGATATCAACCTTAGCGGGGGGTATCACGGGGAGCTGTTTTTT. Full variable domain (outside the CDR3, taken from reference TRBV9 and TRBJ2-2): DSGVTQTPKHLITATGQRVTLRCSPRSGDLSVYWYQQSLDQGLQFLIQYYNGEERAKGNILERFSAQQFPDLHSELNLSSLELGDSALYFCASSDINLSGGYHGELFFGEGSRLTVL.

The genes are TRBV5-5 and TRBJ1-4; D is unclear. Germline V gene sequence: CDR1 SGHKS, CDR2 YYEKEE (reference sequence). Trimming took 3 bases from V and 6 from J, leaving 9 bases between them. The CDR3 extends over 13 amino acids. CDR3 nucleotides: TGTGCCAGCAGCTCAACCACGGATGAAAAACTGTTTTTT. It encodes CASSSTTDEKLFF.

The V gene is TRBV5-1, the J gene TRBJ2-7; the D is unclear. This CDR3 contains 14 residues. Germline CDR1 reads SGHRS; CDR2 reads YFSETQ. V was shortened by 0 bases and J by 2 bases, with 9 bases between the two germline ends. CDR3 sequence reads: CASSLVGGAYEQYF. The CDR3 DNA follows: TGCGCCAGCAGCTTGGTCGGCGGAGCCTACGAGCAGTACTTC.

J is TRBJ1-3 and V is TRBV10-3, with D tentatively TRBD1 (5 bases). The CDR3 consists of 16 residues. Between the trimmed V and J ends, which lost 3 bases and 2 bases, there was a span of 14 bases. Germline CDR1 ENHRY, CDR2 SYGVKD. The CDR3 nucleotides are TGTGCCATCAGTGAAGGGTCAAGCAGGGCTGGAAACACCATATATTTT. Protein product: CAISEGSSRAGNTIYF.

V is TRBV18 and J is TRBJ1-1, with D hard to call. CDR1 and CDR2 (germline): KGHSH, LQKENI. The CDR3 spans 15 residues. Trimming pared 1 base from V and 0 bases from J, leaving 9 bases between. CDR3 in DNA: TGTGCCAGCTCACCACTGAGGGCTATGAACACTGAAGCTTTCTTT. It yields the protein CASSPLRAMNTEAFF. Complete variable domain (other parts from reference TRBV18 and TRBJ1-1): NAGVMQNPRHLVRRRGQEARLRCSPMKGHSHVYWYRQLPEEGLKFMVYLQKENIIDESGMPKERFSAEFPKEGPSILRIQQVVRGDSAAYFCASSPLRAMNTEAFFGQGTRLTVV.

J is TRBJ1-5 and V is TRBV7-9; possible D gene TRBD1, 5 bases. V was clipped by 3 bases and J by 5 bases, with 11 bases between them. The CDR3 loop spans 14 amino acids. Per germline, CDR1 SEHNR and CDR2 FQNEAQ (reference sequence). CDR3 DNA: TGTGCCAGCAGCTTGGGGGGTCGTGATCAGCCCCAGCATTTT. Protein: CASSLGGRDQPQHF.

The gene calls are TRBV7-2 and TRBJ2-3; 8 nucleotides agree with TRBD1. The V segment lost 5 bases and the J segment 6 bases; nucleotides outside the gene matches: 10. This CDR3 has 15 residues. Per germline, CDR1 SGHTA and CDR2 FQGNSA. The CDR3 loop is CASSLSGQGADTQYF. In nucleotides, the CDR3 is TGTGCCAGCAGCCTCTCGGGGCAGGGGGCCGATACGCAGTATTTT. Full variable domain (remainder filled in from reference TRBV7-2 and TRBJ2-3): GAGVSQSPSNKVTEKGKDVELRCDPISGHTALYWYRQSLGQGLEFLIYFQGNSAPDKSGLPSDRFSAERTGGSVSTLTIQRTQQEDSAVYLCASSLSGQGADTQYFGPGTRLTVL.

This chain joins TRBV20-1 and TRBJ2-7; a weak D match, TRBD2 (6 bases). From germline, CDR1 is DFQATT and CDR2 SNEGSKA (reference sequence). The CDR3 is 14 residues long. V lost 3 bases, J lost 6 bases, and 18 bases lay in between. CDR3 in DNA: TGCAGTGCTAGTACGACGGCCGTTAGCGGCGAGCAGTACTTC. Translation: CSASTTAVSGEQYF.

This chain joins TRBV5-8 and TRBJ2-5; the match to TRBD2 covers 10 bases. CDR1 SGHTS and CDR2 YDEGEE come from the germline V gene. The junction had 5 bases not matched to a gene; V was cut back by 0 bases and J by 3 bases. The CDR3 has 16 residues. Here the CDR3 DNA reads TGTGCCAGCAGCTTGGAGGGGCTAGCGGGGGAAGAGACCCAGTACTTC. Translating gives CASSLEGLAGEETQYF.

The chain recombines TRBV28 with TRBJ1-5; no clear D. The CDR3 spans 17 residues. Deletions cut 7 bases from V and 0 bases from J, with 19 bases between. Per the germline V gene, CDR1 is MDHEN and CDR2 is SYDVKM. CDR3 in DNA: TGTGCCAGCAAAGGAGGAGACGCTTTTTATAGCAATCAGCCCCAGCATTTT. Its translation is CASKGGDAFYSNQPQHF. The entire variable domain, with the rest obtained from reference TRBV28 and TRBJ1-5, is as follows: DVKVTQSSRYLVKRTGEKVFLECVQDMDHENMFWYRQDPGLGLRLIYFSYDVKMKEKGDIPEGYSVSREKKERFSLILESASTNQTSMYLCASKGGDAFYSNQPQHFGDGTRLSIL.

The chain combines TRBV5-5 with TRBJ1-3, with D uncertain. CDR1 and CDR2 (germline): SGHKS, YYEKEE (reference sequence). The CDR3 consists of 13 residues. V gave up 7 bases and J gave up 2 bases, with 10 bases separating them. Here the CDR3 reads CASLSPPGNTIYF. In DNA, the CDR3 is TGTGCCAGCTTGTCCCCTCCTGGAAACACCATATATTTT.

This clone was observed a single time. The chain carries TRBV11-3 and TRBJ2-3, with 8 bases fitting TRBD2. Germline values: CDR1 SGHNT, CDR2 YENEEA. The CDR3 runs to 14 residues. V shed 4 bases, J shed 1 base, and the junction held 1 base outside the gene matches. The CDR3 protein is CASSWRGGTDTQYF. As DNA, the CDR3 is TGTGCCAGCAGCTGGCGGGGGGGCACAGATACGCAGTATTTT.

The chain is built from TRBV6-1 and TRBJ1-3; no firm D call. CDR1 MNHNS and CDR2 SASEGT come from the germline V gene. With 0 bases removed from V and 2 bases from J, the gap between germline ends came to 11 bases. The CDR3 is made up of 16 amino acids. This CDR3 is CASSEASPGAGNTIYF. The CDR3 DNA reads TGTGCCAGCAGTGAAGCCTCCCCGGGAGCTGGAAACACCATATATTTT.

The chain has TRBV3-1 (or the pseudogene TRBV3-2) and TRBJ2-7; D may be TRBD1 (5 bases). The V end lost 0 bases, the J end lost 6 bases, and 15 bases lay between the germline ends. Germline CDR1 reads LGHDT; CDR2 reads YNNKEL (reference sequence). The CDR3 contains 15 residues. The CDR3 sequence: CASSQDVGRAIEQYF. For the CDR3, the DNA is TGTGCCAGCAGCCAAGATGTCGGCAGGGCAATCGAGCAGTACTTC.

The CDR3 protein is CASSGGWNTGELFF. CDR3 sequence (DNA): TGTGCCAGTTCCGGAGGGTGGAACACCGGGGAGCTGTTTTTT. The chain employs TRBV27 and TRBJ2-2; possibly TRBD2 for D (6 bases). The CDR3 is 14 residues long. Germline CDR1 is MNHEY and CDR2 is SMNVEV (reference sequence). V was trimmed by 9 bases and J by 1 base, leaving 12 bases between them.

The V call is TRBV9, the J call TRBJ2-1, with 9 bases identical to TRBD2. CDR3 length: 15 residues. Germline CDR1 and CDR2: SGDLS and YYNGEE. J was trimmed by 0 bases and V by 3 bases; bases with no gene match: 1. The CDR3 is CASSEAGGSYNEQFF. The DNA of the CDR3 is TGTGCCAGCAGCGAAGCGGGGGGCTCCTACAATGAGCAGTTCTTC. Full variable domain (rest looked up from reference TRBV9 and TRBJ2-1): DSGVTQTPKHLITATGQRVTLRCSPRSGDLSVYWYQQSLDQGLQFLIQYYNGEERAKGNILERFSAQQFPDLHSELNLSSLELGDSALYFCASSEAGGSYNEQFFGPGTRLTVL.

The chain employs TRBV20-1 and TRBJ2-1; D gene uncertain. Germline lookup yields CDR1 DFQATT and CDR2 SNEGSKA (reference sequence). Between the trimmed V and J ends, which lost 3 bases and 2 bases, there was a span of 17 bases. The CDR3 spans 16 residues. CDR3 bases: TGCAGTGCTAGTATGCCACACTCTGGGCCCTACAATGAGCAGTTCTTC. The encoded protein is CSASMPHSGPYNEQFF.

V is TRBV5-1 and J is TRBJ2-3; D possibly corresponds to TRBD2 (6 bases). The CDR3 consists of 15 residues. Germline assignment: CDR1 SGHRS and CDR2 YFSETQ. The V end was cut by 0 bases, the J end by 4 bases, with 12 bases between. The CDR3 sequence is CASSLGNGGADTQYF. DNA for the CDR3: TGCGCCAGCAGCTTGGGTAACGGCGGGGCAGATACGCAGTATTTT.